This TCR beta chain stems from a study of blood T cells in healthy people across ages. Notes on the study in general: The study found more naive CD4+ cells and higher diversity in long-lived than aged donors.

Points on this clonotype: Its matching antigen is unknown.

CDR1 and CDR2 (germline): SNHLY, FYNNEI. The CDR3 spans 13 residues. PCR was performed a second time for 7 to 11 cycles using a sample-barcoded 5' primer and a J-beta primer mix. Tags on each cDNA molecule came from a template-switch adaptor with 12 random nucleotides. Every sample gave at least 3 million paired-end reads containing CDR3. TCRdb analysed the 5' RACE reads with MiXCR anew, one entry per CDR3 protein. This sample yields 650,000 to 800,000 distinct CDR3 sequences, of which under 55% are seen a single time; about 19% belongs to the top ten. This sequence joins TRBV2 and TRBJ2-5; D is possibly TRBD2 (5 bases). The assigned J gene may be wrong: the sequence end matches TRBJ2-7 better. Source material: blood. This receptor was obtained from a man between 60 and 75 years old in good health. CDR3 sequence (DNA): TGTGCCAGCTCCAGCGAGAGGGCGAACGAGCAGTACTTC. This sequence encodes CASSSERANEQYF.